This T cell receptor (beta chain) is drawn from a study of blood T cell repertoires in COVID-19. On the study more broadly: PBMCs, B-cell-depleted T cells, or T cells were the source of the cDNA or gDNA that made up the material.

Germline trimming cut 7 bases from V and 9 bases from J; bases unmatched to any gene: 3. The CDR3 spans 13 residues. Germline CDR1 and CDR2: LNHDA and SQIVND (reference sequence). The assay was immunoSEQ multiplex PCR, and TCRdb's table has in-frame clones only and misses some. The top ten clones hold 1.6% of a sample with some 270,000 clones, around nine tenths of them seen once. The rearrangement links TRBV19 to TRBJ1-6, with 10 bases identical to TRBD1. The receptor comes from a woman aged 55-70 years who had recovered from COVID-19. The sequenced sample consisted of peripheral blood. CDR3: CASTGTGASPLHF. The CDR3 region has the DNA TGTGCCAGTACCGGGACAGGGGCTTCACCCCTCCACTTT.